The 10 T cell receptor beta chains listed next were all sequenced from one sample in a study of cytomegalovirus exposure and HLA in healthy donors (dated by TCRdb to between 2016 and 2019). Library construction relied on the immunoSEQ multiplex PCR assay. For the multiplex PCR, a mixture combining 60 forward primers for TCR Vbeta segments and 13 reverse primers for TCR Jbeta segments was used. TCRdb stores this immuneACCESS table with in-frame sequences only. Part of the clones is absent; in the studies checked, under half of the shortfall reflects unresolved V genes, and no reason is known for the rest. Recorded for this sample are around 150,000 clones; around 75% of them occurred a single time. Over 3% of the sample is in the top ten clones. Sequencing was performed on PBMCs. All receptors come from a man in his forties or fifties in good health and CMV-seronegative.

The sample holds a few counts of this clone. This chain uses TRBV4-3 with TRBJ1-1, with D possibly matching TRBD1 (6 bases). Between the trimmed V and J ends, which lost 1 base and 1 base, there was a span of 13 bases. The germline gives CDR1 LGHNA, CDR2 YSLEER. The CDR3 totals 16 residues. DNA for the CDR3: TGCGCCAGCAGCCAAGGGGTAGGACAGACGAACACTGAAGCTTTCTTT. This encodes CASSQGVGQTNTEAFF.

The sample holds a few counts of this clone. This chain uses TRBV5-1 with TRBJ2-7, with D tentatively TRBD2 (6 bases). Trimming left V 0 bases short and J 4 bases short, with 8 bases between. Germline CDR1 and CDR2: SGHRS and YFSETQ. The CDR3 consists of 13 residues. The CDR3: CASSLAGVYEQYF. In DNA form, the CDR3 reads TGCGCCAGCAGCTTGGCGGGGGTTTACGAGCAGTACTTC. Drawing the rest from reference TRBV5-1 and TRBJ2-7, the complete variable domain is KAGVTQTPRYLIKTRGQQVTLSCSPISGHRSVSWYQQTPGQGLQFLFEYFSETQRNKGNFPGRFSGRQFSNSRSEMNVSTLELGDSALYLCASSLAGVYEQYFGPGTRLTVT.

This chain connects TRBV13 to TRBJ1-2, with a possible D match to TRBD1 (6 bases). Trimming removed 1 base at V and 7 bases at J, with 10 bases between. Germline V gene sequence: CDR1 PRHDT, CDR2 FYEKMQ (reference sequence). The CDR3 covers 13 residues. The DNA of the CDR3 is TGTGCCAGCAGCTTAGACAGGGTCGGTGGCTACACCTTC. Encoded protein: CASSLDRVGGYTF.

The chain carries TRBV25-1 and TRBJ2-1; D gene uncertain. Germline CDR1 and CDR2: MGHDK and SYGVNS. The V end was cut by 3 bases, the J end by 3 bases, with 15 bases between. The length of the CDR3 is 16 residues. CDR3 sequence reads: CASSDPAPPNYNEQFF. The CDR3 DNA reads as TGTGCCAGCAGTGACCCCGCGCCACCCAACTACAATGAGCAGTTCTTC.

This clone was detected once. Other DNA sequences in the sample encode the same CDR3. CDR3 residues: CASSVGRTENTEAFF. In DNA, the CDR3 is TGTGCCAGCAGCGTAGGGAGGACCGAGAACACTGAAGCTTTCTTT. The V and J genes are TRBV9 and TRBJ1-1; unclear D gene. Germline-derived CDR1 and CDR2 are SGDLS and YYNGEE. The V end was cut by 0 bases, the J end by 1 base, with 10 bases between. The CDR3 has 15 residues.

V and J are TRBV18 and TRBJ1-5; possibly TRBD1 for D (5 bases). The germline V gene has CDR1 KGHSH and CDR2 LQKENI. The CDR3 consists of 16 residues. Trimming cost V 3 bases and J 1 base, with 13 bases left between them. This CDR3 is CASSPGADRSNQPQHF. Written as DNA, the CDR3 is TGTGCCAGCTCACCTGGGGCAGATAGGAGCAATCAGCCCCAGCATTTT.

The CDR3 is CASSIYRSSYEQYF. In DNA form, the CDR3 reads TGTGCCAGCAGCATTTACCGGAGCTCCTACGAGCAGTACTTC. The chain joins TRBV11-3 to TRBJ2-7; D remains ambiguous. Between the trimmed V and J ends, which lost 5 bases and 0 bases, there was a span of 11 bases. The germline gives CDR1 SGHNT, CDR2 YENEEA. This CDR3 is built from 14 residues.

This clone came up once. CDR3 residues: CASSEAGGPTYEQYF. For the CDR3, the DNA is TGTGCCAGCAGTGAAGCGGGGGGGCCTACCTACGAGCAGTACTTC. V is TRBV6-1 and J is TRBJ2-7, with D possibly being TRBD2 (7 bases). Looked up from germline, CDR1 is MNHNS and CDR2 is SASEGT. V lost 0 bases to trimming and J lost 2 bases, with 11 bases between them. This CDR3 contains 15 residues.

J is TRBJ2-1 and V is TRBV6-1, with a possible D match to TRBD1 (6 bases). V was cut by 8 bases and J by 6 bases, with 14 bases left in between. CDR3 size: 13 residues. CDR1 and CDR2 (germline): MNHNS, SASEGT. In DNA, the CDR3 is TGTGCCAGCGCCCTCCAACAGGGCAATGAGCAGTTCTTC. It encodes CASALQQGNEQFF.

This chain connects TRBV7-9 to TRBJ1-2, with 9 bases matching TRBD1. V lost 5 bases, J lost 8 bases, and 9 bases stayed unmatched. Germline V gene sequence: CDR1 SEHNR, CDR2 FQNEAQ (reference sequence). The CDR3 has 14 residues. The CDR3 DNA sequence: TGTGCCAGCAGCCGCCGGGACAGGGAGCAAGGCTACACCTTC. Translated, it gives CASSRRDREQGYTF.